This T cell receptor (beta chain) was obtained from a study of beta chain features in type 1 diabetes. Overall study: In all, more than 90,000,000 sorted cells from all samples were analyzed. The study's findings and limits: VDJ junctions in type 1 diabetes patients carried more deletions and fewer insertions.

Comment on this clone: The antigen is unknown.

Reverse transcribing all isolated RNA meant expressed TCRB transcripts were sequenced. Sequencing was performed with immunoSEQ multiplex PCR; in TCRdb, only in-frame clones are kept and a portion is missing. The sample lists fewer than 900,000 clones; 17% were seen once. CDR3 length equals 18 residues. Germline assignment: CDR1 MNHEY and CDR2 SMNVEV (reference sequence). V was clipped by 1 base and J by 3 bases; unmatched bases: 8. J is TRBJ2-7 and V is TRBV27; 14 nucleotides match TRBD2. The clonotype comes from a woman under 30 in good health. The specimen sequenced was naive CD4+ T cells from blood. The CDR3 is CASSLFTGLAGGYYEQYF. CDR3 sequence (DNA): TGTGCCAGCAGTTTATTCACCGGACTAGCGGGAGGCTACTACGAGCAGTACTTC.